This TCR beta chain originates from a study of blood T cell repertoires in COVID-19. Study-wide background: The study drew acute and convalescent COVID-19 samples from the United States, Italy and Spain. PBMCs, B-cell-depleted T cells, or T cells provided the cDNA or gDNA that made up the material.

In the authors' methods: Quantification of nucleated cells was approximated via reference gene primer amplification. The data were produced by immunoSEQ multiplex PCR, yet TCRdb's version contains in-frame clones alone and is incomplete. Clone size and V and J calls were adopted from that table, with D and trimming inferred from the DNA. The sample lists roughly 200,000 clones, more than 75% occurring once. Seattle cases were enrolled at active infection and followed longitudinally. With 8 bases removed from V and 4 bases from J, the gap between germline ends came to 11 bases. Germline V CDR1 and CDR2: LGHDT, YNNKEL (reference sequence). CDR3 length: 13 amino acids.

The rearrangement uses TRBV3-1 (or the pseudogene TRBV3-2) and TRBJ2-2; D might be TRBD1 (5 bases). The TCR was taken from a person aged 70 to 80 with COVID-19, enrolled during active disease. Sequencing was done on a sample of peripheral blood. The CDR3 DNA reads as TGTGCCAGCCAGACAGCCCTCACCGGGGAGCTGTTTTTT. Its translation: CASQTALTGELFF.